This passage covers 27 T cell receptor beta chains from one sample sequenced in a study of shared clonotypes between healthy human individuals (dated by TCRdb to the early 2020s). The library was built by means of the immunoSEQ multiplex PCR assay. Imported from immuneACCESS, the table was reduced by TCRdb to in-frame sequences with V and J called. These copies leave out some clones; in studies compared against another copy, an unresolved V gene accounts for under half, and the cause of the remainder is not known. The sample table contains roughly 320,000 clones; only one count was recorded for around 90% of them. The ten largest make up about 16% of the sample. Sequencing used memory CD8+ T cells sorted from blood. The sample's cell subset or site, from its label and the paper: CD45RO+ cells pooled with CCR7-negative TemRA cells. These receptors originate from a young man in good health.

This chain joins TRBV10-2 and TRBJ1-6, with D uncertain. The germline gives CDR1 WSHSY, CDR2 SAAADI. The CDR3 is made up of 17 amino acids. Trimming stripped 0 bases from V and 0 bases from J, with 9 bases between. CDR3 loop: CASSESIESSYNSPLHF. The CDR3 DNA sequence: TGCGCCAGCAGTGAGTCCATTGAGAGCTCCTATAATTCACCCCTCCACTTT.

The CDR3 nucleotides read TGCGCCAGCAGCTTTAATCCGCCCGGCTCACCGACCTACGAGCAGTACTTC. It specifies CASSFNPPGSPTYEQYF. The chain recombines TRBV5-1 with TRBJ2-7; D is ambiguous. The CDR3 loop spans 17 amino acids. Germline V gives CDR1 SGHRS, CDR2 YFSETQ. V was clipped by 2 bases and J by 2 bases, with 20 bases between them.

V and J are TRBV9 and TRBJ1-6; no definite D call. From germline, CDR1 is SGDLS and CDR2 YYNGEE. CDR3 length: 16 amino acids. V was pared by 4 bases and J by 6 bases, with 17 bases between. DNA for the CDR3: TGTGCCAGCAGCTTCGACACCCTGACTCCTAATTCACCCCTCCACTTT. Its protein is CASSFDTLTPNSPLHF.

The chain has TRBV11-2 and TRBJ1-2, with TRBD1 identical over 7 bases. The CDR3 runs to 16 residues. The ends lost 0 bases at V and 4 bases at J; junction bases unmatched: 8. Germline loops: CDR1 SGHAT, CDR2 FQNNGV. DNA of the CDR3: TGTGCCAGCAGCTTAGATATGGGACAGTTCTTCTATGGCTACACCTTC. It encodes CASSLDMGQFFYGYTF. Supplemented by reference TRBV11-2 and TRBJ1-2, the full variable domain reads EAGVAQSPRYKIIEKRQSVAFWCNPISGHATLYWYQQILGQGPKLLIQFQNNGVVDDSQLPKDRFSAERLKGVDSTLKIQPAKLEDSAVYLCASSLDMGQFFYGYTFGSGTRLTVV.

The chain uses TRBV7-3 and TRBJ2-5; the match to TRBD1 covers 9 bases. Trimming at V came to 6 bases and at J to 4 bases, leaving 9 bases not matched to a gene. Germline CDR1 SGHTA, CDR2 FQGTGA. This CDR3 has 15 residues. CDR3 DNA: TGTGCCAGCAGAAACGAACAGGGGGCTGGAGAGACCCAGTACTTC. As protein: CASRNEQGAGETQYF.

The J gene is TRBJ2-1, the V gene TRBV5-6; perhaps D is TRBD1 or TRBD2 (6 bases each). This CDR3 is 15 amino acids long. CDR1 is SGHDT, CDR2 YYEEEE, per germline. V shed 4 bases and J shed 2 bases, with 13 bases lying between them. The CDR3 DNA sequence: TGTGCCAGCAGCCATTCGGGGGCCCCCTACAATGAGCAGTTCTTC. Amino acids: CASSHSGAPYNEQFF. The full variable domain, its missing parts supplied by reference TRBV5-6 and TRBJ2-1, is DAGVTQSPTHLIKTRGQQVTLRCSPKSGHDTVSWYQQALGQGPQFIFQYYEEEERQRGNFPDRFSGHQFPNYSSELNVNALLLGDSALYLCASSHSGAPYNEQFFGPGTRLTVL.

The gene calls are TRBV19 and TRBJ2-1; 7 bases align to TRBD2. The CDR3 is made up of 17 amino acids. J lost 7 bases, V lost 4 bases, and 16 bases had no gene match. In germline, CDR1 is LNHDA, CDR2 SQIVND (reference sequence). The CDR3 protein is CASSTTLRGSRGNEQFF. The CDR3 DNA follows: TGTGCCAGTAGTACCACCCTCCGCGGGAGTCGCGGAAATGAGCAGTTCTTC.

This clone appeared once. The V and J genes are TRBV19 and TRBJ2-7, with D possibly called TRBD1 or TRBD2 (5 bases each). Trimming took 1 base from V and 0 from J, leaving 7 bases between them. The CDR3 loop spans 14 amino acids. The germline V gene has CDR1 LNHDA and CDR2 SQIVND (reference sequence). The CDR3 region has the DNA TGTGCCAGTAGTATAGGGGGGTACTCCTACGAGCAGTACTTC. Amino acids: CASSIGGYSYEQYF.

This sequence joins TRBV28 and TRBJ1-1; 7 nucleotides match TRBD1. With V trimmed by 10 bases and J by 1 base, 6 bases remained unmatched. This CDR3 is built from 13 residues. Germline-derived CDR1 and CDR2 are MDHEN and SYDVKM. CDR3 sequence reads: CATTGDGNTEAFF. CDR3 nucleotide sequence: TGTGCCACAACAGGGGATGGGAACACTGAAGCTTTCTTT.

This chain connects TRBV29-1 to TRBJ2-1; TRBD1 agrees at 7 bases. The CDR3 consists of 18 residues. J lost 2 bases, V lost 4 bases, and 17 bases had no gene match. CDR1 is SQVTM and CDR2 is ANQGSEA in the germline V gene. DNA of the CDR3: TGCAGCGTTGGGGGCGGGCAGGGGGATCTCTTCGCCTACAATGAGCAGTTCTTC. Protein: CSVGGGQGDLFAYNEQFF.

This chain joins TRBV7-8 and TRBJ2-7; 8 bases agree with TRBD1. Trimming took 2 bases from V and 4 from J; bases not matched to a gene: 10. Germline V gene lookup returns CDR1 SGHVS and CDR2 FQNEAQ. CDR3 size: 16 residues. The CDR3 DNA follows: TGTGCCAGCAGCTTACGGTATGCGACAGGGGATTACGAGCAGTACTTC. Its protein is CASSLRYATGDYEQYF.

This clone ranks as medium-sized. CDR3 in amino acids: CASSLHRGPSYEQYF. The CDR3 DNA reads TGTGCCAGCAGCTTACACAGGGGGCCCTCCTACGAGCAGTACTTC. This chain joins TRBV7-8 and TRBJ2-7; the match to TRBD1 covers 9 bases. V was clipped by 2 bases and J by 0 bases; unmatched bases: 2. Germline V lookup: CDR1 SGHVS, CDR2 FQNEAQ. This CDR3 region has 15 residues.

This clone has just a few counts. J is TRBJ1-1 and V is TRBV19; 7 positions agree with TRBD1. Germline V gene data show CDR1 as LNHDA and CDR2 as SQIVND (reference sequence). V dropped 6 bases and J dropped 4; count of bases not matched to a gene: 20. CDR3 length: 18 amino acids. The CDR3 protein is CASSVVLGPRDRVTEAFF. For the CDR3, the DNA is TGTGCCAGTAGCGTAGTATTGGGCCCCCGGGACAGAGTCACTGAAGCTTTCTTT.

The genes are TRBV27 and TRBJ2-7; 7 nucleotides agree with TRBD2. Germline CDR1 is MNHEY and CDR2 is SMNVEV (reference sequence). V lost 2 bases and J lost 6; bases outside the gene matches: 10. The CDR3 is 15 amino acids. The CDR3 nucleotides read TGTGCCAGCAGTTTAGGGGGGGTCGCATTTGTCGAGCAGTACTTC. This translates into CASSLGGVAFVEQYF.

J is TRBJ1-2 and V is TRBV28; D unclear. CDR1 is MDHEN, CDR2 SYDVKM, per germline. Trimming removed 5 bases at V and 0 bases at J, with 13 bases between. The CDR3 covers 15 residues. In nucleotides, the CDR3 is TGTGCCAGCAGTCCCTTTACGGGCTCTAACTATGGCTACACCTTC. Its translation: CASSPFTGSNYGYTF.

The rearrangement joins TRBV4-1 to TRBJ2-7; TRBD1 might be the D (6 bases). CDR1 and CDR2 from the germline V gene are MGHRA and YSYEKL. V lost 1 base to trimming and J lost 7 bases, with 20 bases between them. This CDR3 is built from 16 residues. The CDR3 loop is CASSQVPYRVYDEQYF. In DNA, the CDR3 is TGCGCCAGCAGCCAAGTTCCGTACAGGGTTTATGATGAGCAGTACTTC.

This sequence joins TRBV9 and TRBJ1-2, with 9 positions matching TRBD1. Per germline, CDR1 SGDLS and CDR2 YYNGEE. The CDR3 is 12 residues long. After removal of 3 bases from V and 9 bases from J, the junction contained 3 bases not matched to a gene. The CDR3 DNA reads TGTGCCAGCAGCGCCGGACAGGGGAGCTACACCTTC. Its protein product is CASSAGQGSYTF.

The J gene is TRBJ2-3, the V gene TRBV5-1, with D possibly called TRBD1 or TRBD2 (5 bases each). Germline assignment: CDR1 SGHRS and CDR2 YFSETQ. The CDR3 length is 18 residues. Trimming cost V 0 bases and J 0 bases, with 17 bases left between them. The CDR3 nucleotides are TGCGCCAGCAGCTTGGAGGGGACGGTGATTACTAGCACAGATACGCAGTATTTT. Residues: CASSLEGTVITSTDTQYF.

V gene TRBV30 combines with J gene TRBJ2-7; 8 bases align to TRBD1. The CDR3 runs to 13 residues. The junction had 11 bases not matched to a gene; V was cut back by 8 bases and J by 5 bases. The germline CDR1 and CDR2 sequences are GTSNPN and SVGIG (reference sequence). CDR3 protein: CAGSSDRVHEQYF. The CDR3, as DNA: TGTGCCGGATCGTCGGACAGGGTCCACGAGCAGTACTTC.

The chain links TRBV9 to TRBJ2-2; TRBD1 or TRBD2 may be the D gene (5 bases each). Trimming pared 0 bases from V and 3 bases from J, leaving 18 bases between. From germline, CDR1 is SGDLS and CDR2 YYNGEE. CDR3 length equals 18 residues. This chain's CDR3 is CASSVEGRHGTDTGELFF. The DNA for the CDR3 is TGTGCCAGCAGCGTAGAAGGAAGACACGGGACGGACACCGGGGAGCTGTTTTTT.

This chain uses TRBV6-1 with TRBJ2-7; TRBD2 aligns across 8 bases. The CDR3 is made up of 14 amino acids. Germline CDR1 is MNHNS and CDR2 is SASEGT. Trimming cost V 8 bases and J 4 bases; bases outside gene matches: 10. The CDR3 coding sequence is TGTGCCAGCGGAGGACGGGGGGGACGATACGAGCAGTACTTC. As protein: CASGGRGGRYEQYF.

In regard to this clone: The sample has other DNA sequences that encode this CDR3 too. The chain links TRBV27 to TRBJ1-2; maybe TRBD1 (5 bases). In germline, CDR1 is MNHEY, CDR2 SMNVEV (reference sequence). V lost 3 bases and J lost 5, with 10 bases in between. This CDR3 spans 13 amino acids. CDR3: CASSFGGGYGYTF. CDR3 nucleotide sequence: TGTGCCAGCAGTTTTGGGGGGGGATATGGCTACACCTTC.

The count of this clone is one. The chain uses TRBV10-3 and TRBJ2-5; D gene unclear. V lost 0 bases and J lost 2, with 10 bases in between. The CDR3 has 15 amino acids. Germline CDR1 ENHRY, CDR2 SYGVKD. The CDR3 region is CAISESIAAQETQYF. DNA of the CDR3: TGTGCCATCAGTGAGTCAATTGCGGCACAAGAGACCCAGTACTTC.

J is TRBJ2-3 and V is TRBV2, with TRBD2 matching 9 bases. The CDR3 contains 20 residues. The J segment lost 5 bases and the V segment lost 9 bases, leaving 27 bases of the junction unmatched. Germline assignment: CDR1 SNHLY and CDR2 FYNNEI. The CDR3 sequence is CARIRWKGSGSPRLGDTQYF. Here the CDR3 DNA reads TGTGCCAGAATACGGTGGAAAGGTAGCGGGAGTCCTCGGTTGGGAGATACGCAGTATTTT.

This clone appeared once. V gene TRBV6-6 combines with J gene TRBJ2-7, with D perhaps matching TRBD1 or TRBD2 (6 bases each). Germline loops: CDR1 MNHNY, CDR2 SVGAGI (reference sequence). V lost 0 bases and J lost 4, with 13 bases in between. The CDR3 totals 15 residues. Written as DNA, the CDR3 is TGTGCCAGCAGTTACTCTGGGGGGCTCGAATACGAGCAGTACTTC. It specifies CASSYSGGLEYEQYF.

The gene calls are TRBV27 and TRBJ2-1, with D possibly matching TRBD1 (6 bases). The V end lost 5 bases, the J end lost 8 bases, and 13 bases lay between the germline ends. The CDR3 sequence is 13 residues long. Germline CDR1 reads MNHEY; CDR2 reads SMNVEV (reference sequence). The CDR3 spells CASSVQGSYEQFF. CDR3 DNA sequence: TGTGCCAGCAGTGTACAGGGTTCCTATGAGCAGTTCTTC.

A single count supports this clone. The gene calls are TRBV19 and TRBJ1-1; TRBD1 agrees at 8 bases. The CDR3 sequence is 15 residues long. Germline V gene data show CDR1 as LNHDA and CDR2 as SQIVND (reference sequence). J gave up 5 bases and V 2 bases, and 7 bases lay outside the gene matches. The CDR3 sequence is CASSITRTGRTEAFF. The DNA for the CDR3 is TGTGCCAGTAGTATAACCCGGACAGGGAGGACTGAAGCTTTCTTT.